Following are 26 T cell receptor beta chains from one sample sequenced in a study of T cell responses to AZD1222 COVID-19 vaccine (dated by TCRdb to about 2021). Library generation was performed with the immunoSEQ multiplex PCR assay. TCRdb carries this immuneACCESS record with in-frame sequences only. Its versions omit some clonotypes, under half of them owing to an unresolved V gene in the studies checked, with the rest unexplained. The sample includes some 89,000 clones, with about 92% observed a single time. The ten largest clones capture 2.5% to 3.5% of the sample. The time point label of this sample denotes: baseline before first vaccination. The material was peripheral blood, obtained on day 0 of AZD1222 vaccination. The receptors were sampled from an adult in good health.

In its sample, this clone was seen once. The V and J genes are TRBV9 and TRBJ2-7; 8 bases agree with TRBD2. The V gene end was trimmed by 3 bases and the J gene end by 7 bases; junction bases not matched to a gene: 9. Germline V gene lookup returns CDR1 SGDLS and CDR2 YYNGEE. The CDR3 loop spans 14 amino acids. Here the CDR3 reads CASSAPGTRPEQYF. The CDR3 DNA is TGTGCCAGCAGCGCGCCCGGGACTAGGCCTGAGCAGTACTTC.

Only one count was recorded for this clone. The V gene is TRBV10-3, the J gene TRBJ1-1, with 7 positions matching TRBD1. Germline V gene lookup returns CDR1 ENHRY and CDR2 SYGVKD. This CDR3 has 16 residues. Trimming cost V 0 bases and J 4 bases; bases outside gene matches: 8. CDR3 region: CAISESWGTAGTEAFF. The CDR3 DNA reads TGTGCCATCAGTGAGTCTTGGGGGACAGCGGGCACTGAAGCTTTCTTT.

About this clone: The junction does not match germline at one end; this may be a read error. The chain combines TRBV19 with TRBJ1-6; D is possibly TRBD1 (5 bases). The CDR3 runs to 14 residues. CDR1 is LNHDA, CDR2 SQIVND, per germline (reference sequence). In DNA form, the CDR3 reads TGTGCCAGTAGTCCAAAACAGGATAACTCACCCCTCCACTTT. Translated: CASSPKQDNSPLHF.

The chain links TRBV5-1 to TRBJ1-1, with D possibly matching TRBD1 (5 bases). Germline CDR1 is SGHRS and CDR2 is YFSETQ. CDR3 length: 11 amino acids. V lost 6 bases, J lost 3 bases, and 6 bases lay in between. CDR3 DNA sequence: TGCGCCAGCATGGGGGACACTGAAGCTTTCTTT. As protein: CASMGDTEAFF.

This chain uses TRBV30 with TRBJ1-1, with 7 positions matching TRBD1. Per germline, CDR1 GTSNPN and CDR2 SVGIG (reference sequence). The CDR3 consists of 14 residues. Trimming took 0 bases from V and 5 from J; bases not matched to a gene: 6. CDR3 in DNA: TGTGCCTGGAGTGTAGTAAAGGGGGCGACTGAAGCTTTCTTT. This translates into CAWSVVKGATEAFF.

This chain links TRBV7-3 with TRBJ2-1; TRBD1 matches 9 bases. Germline V gene sequence: CDR1 SGHTA, CDR2 FQGTGA. Losses at the gene ends were 2 bases for V and 9 bases for J; bases not matched to a gene: 8. The CDR3 runs to 15 residues. CDR3 amino acids: CASSLWGTGSSEQFF. In nucleotides, the CDR3 is TGTGCCAGCAGCTTATGGGGGACAGGGAGTAGTGAGCAGTTCTTC. The full variable domain, its missing parts supplied by reference TRBV7-3 and TRBJ2-1, is GAGVSQTPSNKVTEKGKYVELRCDPISGHTALYWYRQSLGQGPEFLIYFQGTGAADDSGLPNDRFFAVRPEGSVSTLKIQRTERGDSAVYLCASSLWGTGSSEQFFGPGTRLTVL.

The V and J genes are TRBV24-1 and TRBJ1-2, with D maybe TRBD1 (5 bases). Germline V CDR1 and CDR2: KGHDR, SFDVKD. Trimming removed 5 bases from V and 10 bases from J, with 13 bases in between. This CDR3 comprises 12 residues. CDR3 amino acids: CATSGGGRDYTF. The CDR3 coding sequence is TGTGCCACCAGTGGTGGGGGTCGAGACTACACCTTC.

This clone occurred once. The rearrangement uses TRBV5-5 and TRBJ2-1, with 13 bases that match TRBD2. The trim removed 3 bases at V and 9 bases at J, leaving 9 bases unmatched. The CDR3 totals 16 residues. Germline V gene sequence: CDR1 SGHKS, CDR2 YYEKEE (reference sequence). DNA of the CDR3: TGTGCCAGCAGCTCCACCTGGACTAGCGGGAGAATTGAGCAGTTCTTC. It yields the protein CASSSTWTSGRIEQFF.

This chain connects TRBV18 to TRBJ2-7, with TRBD1 matching 7 bases. The V gene end was trimmed by 3 bases and the J gene end by 2 bases; junction bases not matched to a gene: 7. In germline, CDR1 is KGHSH, CDR2 LQKENI. CDR3 size: 15 residues. The chain's CDR3 is CASSPASGGTYEQYF. The DNA of the CDR3 is TGTGCCAGCTCACCCGCCTCAGGGGGAACCTACGAGCAGTACTTC.

Here the CDR3 reads CASSRDHTRSGELFF. The CDR3 DNA is TGTGCCAGCAGCAGGGACCACACTAGATCCGGGGAGCTGTTTTTT. V and J are TRBV9 and TRBJ2-2, with D possibly called TRBD1 or TRBD2 (5 bases each). The germline gives CDR1 SGDLS, CDR2 YYNGEE. V was clipped by 4 bases and J by 6 bases, with 16 bases between them. CDR3 length equals 15 residues.

This clone has just one count. CDR3 in amino acids: CASSFSVGQPQHF. CDR3 bases: TGTGCCAGCAGTTTCAGCGTTGGCCAGCCCCAGCATTTT. The chain combines TRBV12-3 or TRBV12-4 with TRBJ1-5; D is ambiguous. This CDR3 region has 13 residues. V was cut by 3 bases and J by 7 bases, with 10 bases left in between.

The CDR3 DNA is TGCGCCAGCAGTGACGGGCGGGACTACGAGCAGTACTTC. Encoded protein: CASSDGRDYEQYF. This rearrangement joins TRBV10-1 to TRBJ2-7; tentative D call: TRBD2 (6 bases). This CDR3 has 13 residues. Germline V gene lookup returns CDR1 WNHNN and CDR2 SYGVQD (reference sequence). Trimming pared 3 bases from V and 3 bases from J, leaving 9 bases between.

The rearrangement links TRBV29-1 to TRBJ2-1; 10 bases are shared with TRBD2. Germline CDR1 is SQVTM and CDR2 is ANQGSEA. The CDR3 is made up of 15 amino acids. J gave up 1 base and V 5 bases, and 5 bases lay outside the gene matches. CDR3 protein: CSVPPSGRSYNEQFF. The CDR3 nucleotides are TGCAGCGTTCCCCCTAGCGGGAGATCCTACAATGAGCAGTTCTTC.

Of note for this clone: The sample has other DNA sequences that encode this CDR3 too. The J gene is TRBJ2-5, the V gene TRBV12-3 or TRBV12-4; D is possibly TRBD1 or TRBD2 (5 bases each). The CDR3 spans 13 residues. V was clipped by 2 bases and J by 5 bases, with 9 bases between them. The CDR3 spells CASSLPEGETQYF. In DNA, the CDR3 is TGTGCCAGCAGTTTACCTGAGGGGGAGACCCAGTACTTC.

This clone was seen a single time. The CDR3 here is CASSRTQDDTEAFF. The CDR3 DNA is TGTGCCAGCTCACGGACCCAGGATGACACTGAAGCTTTCTTT. The J gene is TRBJ1-1, the V gene TRBV18; D is ambiguous. Germline V CDR1 and CDR2: KGHSH, LQKENI. Trimming took off 4 bases at V and 3 bases at J, with 12 bases between the two ends. The CDR3 has 14 residues. Supplemented by reference TRBV18 and TRBJ1-1, the full variable domain reads NAGVMQNPRHLVRRRGQEARLRCSPMKGHSHVYWYRQLPEEGLKFMVYLQKENIIDESGMPKERFSAEFPKEGPSILRIQQVVRGDSAAYFCASSRTQDDTEAFFGQGTRLTVV.

This sequence joins TRBV28 and TRBJ1-1; the D gene is possibly TRBD1 (5 bases). Germline CDR1 reads MDHEN; CDR2 reads SYDVKM. V shed 6 bases and J shed 4 bases, with 15 bases lying between them. There are 14 residues in the CDR3. CDR3 coding DNA: TGTGCCAGCAGCCCAACCCGGGACTTCACTGAAGCTTTCTTT. As protein: CASSPTRDFTEAFF.

V is TRBV18 and J is TRBJ2-4, with D possibly being TRBD1 (6 bases). The CDR3 is made up of 15 amino acids. Per the germline V gene, CDR1 is KGHSH and CDR2 is LQKENI. V was cut by 2 bases and J by 5 bases, with 13 bases left in between. CDR3: CASSPAYAGENIQYF. The CDR3 DNA is TGTGCCAGCTCACCAGCTTATGCAGGGGAAAACATTCAGTACTTC.

This rearrangement joins TRBV6-5 to TRBJ1-2; D may be TRBD1 (6 bases). Germline lookup yields CDR1 MNHEY and CDR2 SVGAGI. This CDR3 is 14 amino acids long. V was cut by 2 bases and J by 8 bases, with 15 bases left in between. The CDR3 sequence is CASSYRQVGVGYTF. CDR3 nucleotides: TGTGCCAGCAGTTACAGACAGGTCGGTGTAGGCTACACCTTC.

V usage is TRBV5-1 and J usage is TRBJ2-7; a possible D gene is TRBD2 (6 bases). The CDR3 runs 15 residues. Germline V gene lookup returns CDR1 SGHRS and CDR2 YFSETQ. V shed 0 bases and J shed 2 bases, with 12 bases lying between them. CDR3 in DNA: TGCGCCAGCAGCTTGGGACTAGTATTCCCCTACGAGCAGTACTTC. It translates to CASSLGLVFPYEQYF.

This chain links TRBV5-1 with TRBJ1-1, with no clear D. In germline, CDR1 is SGHRS, CDR2 YFSETQ. The V and J ends lost 5 bases and 5 bases respectively, with 13 bases between them. There are 13 residues in the CDR3. The CDR3 loop is CASSNTGGTEAFF. CDR3 in DNA: TGCGCCAGCAGTAACACGGGCGGGACTGAAGCTTTCTTT.

This clone showed up just once. The rearrangement uses TRBV12-3 or TRBV12-4 and TRBJ2-7, with D tentatively TRBD1 (5 bases). The V end lost 1 base, the J end lost 9 bases, and 7 bases lay between the germline ends. CDR3 size: 11 residues. Here the CDR3 reads CASSLGGGQYF. DNA for the CDR3: TGTGCCAGCAGTTTAGGGGGCGGGCAGTACTTC.

The CDR3 spells CASRPTDSSYEQYF. The CDR3 bases are TGCGCCAGCAGACCGACGGACAGCTCCTACGAGCAGTACTTC. This chain links TRBV23-1 with TRBJ2-7; possible D gene TRBD1, 6 bases. TRBV23-1 is assigned to the ORF class and has an uncertain function. The CDR3 has 14 residues. V shed 6 bases and J shed 0 bases, with 12 bases lying between them.

V is TRBV27 and J is TRBJ2-7; 7 bases are a match to TRBD2. Trimming took 6 bases from V and 6 from J; bases not matched to a gene: 17. This CDR3 spans 16 amino acids. CDR1 is MNHEY and CDR2 is SMNVEV in the germline V gene (reference sequence). CDR3 nucleotide sequence: TGTGCCAGCAGCCCCCTAAGGACTAGTGGCGGGGGCGAGCAGTACTTC. Translation gives CASSPLRTSGGGEQYF.

J is TRBJ1-5 and V is TRBV6-2 or TRBV6-3; 7 positions agree with TRBD1. Losses at the gene ends were 4 bases for V and 0 bases for J; bases not matched to a gene: 3. Germline CDR1 MNHEY, CDR2 SVGEGT. The CDR3 is 15 residues long. The CDR3 here is CASSLGQNSNQPQHF. The DNA of the CDR3 is TGTGCCAGCAGTTTGGGACAGAATAGCAATCAGCCCCAGCATTTT.

The J gene is TRBJ1-1, the V gene TRBV20-1; D uncertain. Germline V CDR1 and CDR2: DFQATT, SNEGSKA (reference sequence). The CDR3 sequence is 11 residues long. V dropped 3 bases and J dropped 7 bases, with 9 bases sitting between them. CDR3 nucleotides: TGCAGTGCTAGGGAGGGCGGTGAAGCTTTCTTT. Its translation: CSAREGGEAFF.

The chain recombines TRBV5-1 with TRBJ2-7; TRBD1 matches 7 bases. This CDR3 has 17 amino acids. V lost 4 bases and J lost 0; bases outside the gene matches: 13. Germline CDR1 is SGHRS and CDR2 is YFSETQ. CDR3 sequence reads: CASSILTGPISSYEQYF. DNA for the CDR3: TGCGCCAGCAGCATACTGACAGGGCCAATAAGCTCCTACGAGCAGTACTTC.